This entry lists 11 T cell receptor beta chains sequenced from one sample in a study of blood T cells in healthy people across ages. It was with a sample-barcoded 5' primer and a J-beta primer mix that a second PCR of roughly 7 to 12 cycles was run. TCRdb used MiXCR to reprocess the 5' RACE reads, holding one entry per CDR3 protein. The sample records about 840,000 distinct CDR3 sequences, almost 30% being singletons. The same sample was also used in a study of T cells of mothers and their children.

The sample was blood. These receptors came from a middle-aged woman in good health.

This rearrangement joins TRBV7-2 to TRBJ2-3; D ambiguous. The germline gives CDR1 SGHTA, CDR2 FQGNSA. CDR3 length: 16 residues. The ends were cut back, 7 bases at V and 3 bases at J, with 20 bases in the middle. CDR3 sequence: CASTSLGDIRTDTQYF. DNA of the CDR3: TGTGCCAGCACGTCTCTTGGAGACATTCGGACAGATACGCAGTATTTT.

This clonotype was seen many times. The chain joins TRBV5-1 to TRBJ2-7; D is possibly TRBD1 (6 bases). CDR1 is SGHRS, CDR2 YFSETQ, per germline. Trimming stripped 0 bases from V and 2 bases from J, with 12 bases between. The CDR3 is made up of 15 amino acids. In nucleotides, the CDR3 is TGCGCCAGCAGCTTGGCGGGCCAGGGGACCTACGAGCAGTACTTC. Translated: CASSLAGQGTYEQYF. Filled out from reference TRBV5-1 and TRBJ2-7, the complete variable domain reads KAGVTQTPRYLIKTRGQQVTLSCSPISGHRSVSWYQQTPGQGLQFLFEYFSETQRNKGNFPGRFSGRQFSNSRSEMNVSTLELGDSALYLCASSLAGQGTYEQYFGPGTRLTVT.

The genes are TRBV12-3 or TRBV12-4 and TRBJ2-2; 7 positions match TRBD2. The ends lost 4 bases at V and 7 bases at J; junction bases unmatched: 3. The CDR3 covers 13 residues. The CDR3 nucleotides read TGTGCCAGCAGTTCGGGGGAGGGCGGGGAGCTGTTTTTT. Protein: CASSSGEGGELFF.

This clonotype has more than one count but fewer than ten. The chain has TRBV10-3 and TRBJ2-7, with D possibly being TRBD2 (5 bases). CDR3 length: 14 residues. Trimming took off 6 bases at V and 0 bases at J, with 12 bases between the two ends. The germline CDR1 and CDR2 sequences are ENHRY and SYGVKD. The CDR3 region has the DNA TGTGCCATCAGGGGCCAGCGGTCCTCCTACGAGCAGTACTTC. Residues: CAIRGQRSSYEQYF.

This clonotype was found many times. This chain links TRBV6-2 or TRBV6-3 with TRBJ2-7, with D perhaps TRBD1 (6 bases). Between the trimmed V and J ends, which lost 0 bases and 6 bases, there was a span of 12 bases. Germline values: CDR1 MNHEY, CDR2 SVGEGT. The CDR3 spans 14 residues. The CDR3 DNA is TGTGCCAGCAGTTACTCCGGGACACTCTCCGAGCAGTACTTC. This codes for CASSYSGTLSEQYF.

The table lists this clonotype with many counts. The chain employs TRBV11-1 and TRBJ2-1; 7 bases are shared with TRBD2. Germline V gene sequence: CDR1 SGHAT, CDR2 FQDESV (reference sequence). There are 16 residues in the CDR3. V lost 1 base, J lost 7 bases, and 10 bases stayed unmatched. Here the CDR3 reads CASSLVGWSGVNEQFF. Written as DNA, the CDR3 is TGTGCCAGCAGCTTAGTCGGGTGGAGCGGGGTGAATGAGCAGTTCTTC.

At least ten counts were recorded for this clonotype. The gene calls are TRBV10-3 and TRBJ2-5, with 15 bases fitting TRBD2. The V gene end was trimmed by 6 bases and the J gene end by 5 bases; junction bases not matched to a gene: 16. CDR3 length: 19 residues. CDR1 is ENHRY and CDR2 is SYGVKD in the germline V gene. For the CDR3, the DNA is TGTGCCATCAGCCCCGGACTAGCGGGGGGGCGACAGGGGTCGGAGACCCAGTACTTC. Its protein is CAISPGLAGGRQGSETQYF.

This chain joins TRBV12-3 or TRBV12-4 and TRBJ1-4, with TRBD1 as a possible D gene (5 bases). The CDR3 has 16 amino acids. V dropped 5 bases and J dropped 1 base, with 14 bases sitting between them. The CDR3 sequence is CASSPTRGVTNEKLFF. The CDR3 coding sequence is TGTGCCAGCAGTCCGACCCGGGGGGTAACTAATGAAAAACTGTTTTTT.

The chain links TRBV6-1 to TRBJ2-5, with D perhaps TRBD2 (7 bases). From germline, CDR1 is MNHNS and CDR2 SASEGT. V lost 0 bases and J lost 4, with 18 bases in between. The CDR3 extends over 17 amino acids. The CDR3 loop reads CASSEALVGGGRETQYF. The CDR3 DNA follows: TGTGCCAGCAGTGAAGCGTTAGTAGGGGGGGGAAGAGAGACCCAGTACTTC.

The chain employs TRBV19 and TRBJ2-1; TRBD2 might be the D (5 bases). Trimming stripped 7 bases from V and 12 bases from J, with 22 bases between. CDR1 and CDR2 (germline): LNHDA, SQIVND (reference sequence). The CDR3 loop spans 14 amino acids. The CDR3 protein is CASTQVGESPGQFF. Here the CDR3 DNA reads TGTGCCAGTACCCAAGTCGGGGAATCCCCCGGGCAGTTCTTC.

This clonotype appeared once. This chain joins TRBV9 and TRBJ2-1, with 9 bases fitting TRBD2. From germline, CDR1 is SGDLS and CDR2 YYNGEE. CDR3 length: 14 residues. V lost 3 bases, J lost 8 bases, and 6 bases stayed unmatched. CDR3 bases: TGTGCCAGCAGCGGGGGACTAGCATCCGATGAGCAGTTCTTC. Its translation: CASSGGLASDEQFF.